What follows are 21 T cell receptor beta chains derived from one specimen sequenced in a study of T cell responses to AZD1222 COVID-19 vaccine. TCRdb's table, derived via immunoSEQ multiplex PCR, lists solely in-frame clones and lacks some. The sample includes more than 85,000 clones, approximately 84% seen only once; the top ten take 11% to 15%. Sequenced material: peripheral blood, taken 28 days after the second AZD1222 dose. The receptor source for this set is an adult who received the AZD1222 COVID-19 vaccine.

The sample holds a few counts of this clone. The chain employs TRBV3-1 (or the pseudogene TRBV3-2) and TRBJ2-7; D uncertain. The CDR3 consists of 16 residues. V was pared by 0 bases and J by 2 bases, with 14 bases between. Germline CDR1 LGHDT, CDR2 YNNKEL (reference sequence). The CDR3 DNA reads TGTGCCAGCAGCCAAGAGGGTACGATACCTACCTACGAGCAGTACTTC. Translating it yields CASSQEGTIPTYEQYF.

The CDR3 DNA is TGTGCCAGCAGCCGGCCGGGCGATGAAAAACTGTTTTTT. It translates to CASSRPGDEKLFF. The chain uses TRBV5-6 and TRBJ1-4, with unresolved D. V was cut by 4 bases and J by 6 bases, with 10 bases left in between. The CDR3 length is 13 residues. CDR1 is SGHDT and CDR2 is YYEEEE in the germline V gene.

The V gene is TRBV6-5, the J gene TRBJ1-1; D gene uncertain. Germline V gene data show CDR1 as MNHEY and CDR2 as SVGAGI. The germline V and J ends were trimmed by 1 base and 1 base, with 10 bases remaining between them. The CDR3 has 15 residues. The CDR3 DNA reads as TGTGCCAGCAGTTACTTTTTTTCCCAGAACACTGAAGCTTTCTTT. Its translation: CASSYFFSQNTEAFF.

The chain employs TRBV2 and TRBJ1-2; no definite D call. The CDR3 is 8 amino acids. Germline V gene lookup returns CDR1 SNHLY and CDR2 FYNNEI. V lost 8 bases and J lost 7, with 2 bases in between. The CDR3 loop reads CASRGYTF. In DNA form, the CDR3 reads TGTGCCAGCCGTGGCTACACCTTC. The variable domain in full, completed from reference TRBV2 and TRBJ1-2, reads EPEVTQTPSHQVTQMGQEVILRCVPISNHLYFYWYRQILGQKVEFLVSFYNNEISEKSEIFDDQFSVERPDGSNFTLKIRSTKLEDSAMYFCASRGYTFGSGTRLTVV.

This chain links TRBV6-6 with TRBJ2-7; a weak D match, TRBD2 (5 bases). The CDR3 extends over 12 amino acids. Germline CDR1 and CDR2: MNHNY and SVGAGI (reference sequence). V lost 4 bases to trimming and J lost 5 bases, with 9 bases between them. CDR3 sequence reads: CASSLVEDEQYF. CDR3 nucleotide sequence: TGTGCCAGCAGTTTGGTGGAGGACGAGCAGTACTTC.

J is TRBJ2-5 and V is TRBV6-5, with D perhaps TRBD1 (5 bases). The V and J ends lost 6 bases and 2 bases respectively, with 13 bases between them. Germline V gene sequence: CDR1 MNHEY, CDR2 SVGAGI. The CDR3 length is 14 residues. CDR3 amino acids: CASSRVQAQETQYF. The CDR3 DNA reads as TGTGCCAGCAGCAGGGTACAGGCACAAGAGACCCAGTACTTC.

This clone was observed a single time. The rearrangement joins TRBV7-9 to TRBJ1-1; D is unclear. Germline V gives CDR1 SEHNR, CDR2 FQNEAQ (reference sequence). The CDR3 loop spans 14 amino acids. V lost 4 bases and J 0 bases, leaving 9 bases between the germline ends. CDR3 bases: TGTGCCAGCAGCTCGTACAGCCTGAACACTGAAGCTTTCTTT. Encoded protein: CASSSYSLNTEAFF.

V gene TRBV6-5 combines with J gene TRBJ1-5; a weak D match, TRBD1 (6 bases). Trimming stripped 6 bases from V and 6 bases from J, with 18 bases between. Germline V gene sequence: CDR1 MNHEY, CDR2 SVGAGI. This CDR3 spans 15 amino acids. CDR3 DNA: TGTGCCAGCAGCACACAACAGGGTTTAAGTCAGCCCCAGCATTTT. Its translation: CASSTQQGLSQPQHF.

This chain connects TRBV7-2 to TRBJ2-5, with a possible D match to TRBD2 (6 bases). In germline, CDR1 is SGHTA, CDR2 FQGNSA. This CDR3 has 15 amino acids. The V and J ends lost 3 bases and 1 base respectively, with 12 bases between them. The CDR3 is CASSLQTSPQETQYF. CDR3 in DNA: TGTGCCAGCAGCTTGCAGACTAGTCCCCAAGAGACCCAGTACTTC. Combining the CDR3 with reference TRBV7-2 and TRBJ2-5 gives the whole variable domain GAGVSQSPSNKVTEKGKDVELRCDPISGHTALYWYRQSLGQGLEFLIYFQGNSAPDKSGLPSDRFSAERTGGSVSTLTIQRTQQEDSAVYLCASSLQTSPQETQYFGPGTRLLVL.

This chain connects TRBV10-3 to TRBJ2-1, with TRBD2 identical over 10 bases. V trimming: 7 bases; J trimming: 5 bases; junction bases outside the gene matches: 8. The CDR3 covers 15 residues. Germline CDR1 and CDR2: ENHRY and SYGVKD. CDR3 sequence (DNA): TGTGCCATCATGGGGCTAGCGGGAGCCCACAATGAGCAGTTCTTC. Translating it yields CAIMGLAGAHNEQFF.

This sequence joins TRBV18 and TRBJ1-2; 9 bases align to TRBD1. The J segment lost 5 bases and the V segment lost 3 bases, leaving 10 bases of the junction unmatched. From germline, CDR1 is KGHSH and CDR2 LQKENI. CDR3 length: 16 amino acids. The CDR3, as DNA: TGTGCCAGCTCACCTTCAACTGCGGACAGGGGTTATGGCTACACCTTC. It codes for CASSPSTADRGYGYTF.

V usage is TRBV12-3 or TRBV12-4 and J usage is TRBJ1-1; D is unclear. The V and J ends lost 7 bases and 3 bases respectively, with 6 bases between them. The CDR3 totals 11 residues. The chain's CDR3 is CASTRDTEAFF. CDR3 sequence (DNA): TGTGCCAGCACCCGGGACACTGAAGCTTTCTTT.

The chain has TRBV27 and TRBJ1-6; TRBD1 matches 9 bases. CDR3 length: 15 amino acids. Germline loops: CDR1 MNHEY, CDR2 SMNVEV (reference sequence). The trim removed 5 bases at V and 5 bases at J, leaving 4 bases unmatched. The CDR3 sequence is CASSPGTGHNSPLHF. For the CDR3, the DNA is TGTGCCAGCAGTCCCGGGACAGGGCATAATTCACCCCTCCACTTT.

This clone was recorded only once. This rearrangement joins TRBV2 to TRBJ1-6, with D unresolved. The CDR3 has 18 residues. V was trimmed by 3 bases and J by 0 bases, leaving 15 bases between them. Per germline, CDR1 SNHLY and CDR2 FYNNEI. This CDR3 is CASSDLSGRSSYNSPLHF. The CDR3 bases are TGTGCCAGCAGTGACTTAAGCGGCAGGAGCTCCTATAATTCACCCCTCCACTTT.

The chain couples TRBV24-1 to TRBJ2-1; 11 bases line up with TRBD2. The CDR3 sequence is 15 residues long. Losses at the gene ends were 4 bases for V and 4 bases for J; bases not matched to a gene: 2. Germline CDR1 and CDR2: KGHDR and SFDVKD. This chain's CDR3 is CATSDTSGRYNEQFF. The CDR3 DNA reads TGTGCCACCAGTGACACTAGCGGGAGATACAATGAGCAGTTCTTC.

The gene calls are TRBV7-9 and TRBJ2-1; the match to TRBD2 covers 11 bases. Per the germline V gene, CDR1 is SEHNR and CDR2 is FQNEAQ (reference sequence). V lost 4 bases, J lost 3 bases, and 2 bases stayed unmatched. This CDR3 contains 15 residues. This CDR3 is CASSSGLAGYNEQFF. For the CDR3, the DNA is TGTGCCAGCAGCTCCGGACTAGCGGGCTACAATGAGCAGTTCTTC.

This rearrangement joins TRBV3-1 (or the pseudogene TRBV3-2) to TRBJ2-1, with TRBD2 identical over 7 bases. V lost 4 bases, J lost 5 bases, and 11 bases stayed unmatched. Germline V gene lookup returns CDR1 LGHDT and CDR2 YNNKEL (reference sequence). The CDR3 length is 16 residues. CDR3 coding DNA: TGTGCCAGCAGCCCCCGGGGTGCGGGAGCGGACAATGAGCAGTTCTTC. Protein product: CASSPRGAGADNEQFF.

The sample holds a few counts of this clone. V and J are TRBV5-1 and TRBJ2-2; possibly TRBD2 for D (5 bases). The CDR3 runs to 14 residues. Trimming removed 2 bases at V and 7 bases at J, with 12 bases between. Germline-derived CDR1 and CDR2 are SGHRS and YFSETQ. The CDR3 sequence is CASSFGSSLGELFF. Here the CDR3 DNA reads TGCGCCAGCAGCTTTGGTTCTAGCCTCGGGGAGCTGTTTTTT. The whole variable domain, filled in from reference TRBV5-1 and TRBJ2-2, reads KAGVTQTPRYLIKTRGQQVTLSCSPISGHRSVSWYQQTPGQGLQFLFEYFSETQRNKGNFPGRFSGRQFSNSRSEMNVSTLELGDSALYLCASSFGSSLGELFFGEGSRLTVL.

The genes are TRBV2 and TRBJ2-7; the match to TRBD1 covers 7 bases. The trim removed 6 bases at V and 4 bases at J, leaving 9 bases unmatched. This CDR3 comprises 14 residues. Per the germline V gene, CDR1 is SNHLY and CDR2 is FYNNEI. The CDR3 here is CASRTGQRLYEQYF. CDR3 nucleotide sequence: TGTGCCAGCAGGACGGGACAGAGATTATACGAGCAGTACTTC.

This sequence joins TRBV9 and TRBJ2-1; 9 bases match TRBD2. CDR1 and CDR2 from the germline V gene are SGDLS and YYNGEE. Germline trimming cut 1 base from V and 11 bases from J; bases unmatched to any gene: 10. There are 15 residues in the CDR3. DNA of the CDR3: TGTGCCAGCAGCGTATGGTCTAGCGGGGAGGGGAAGCAGTTCTTC. This encodes CASSVWSSGEGKQFF.

This rearrangement joins TRBV6-5 to TRBJ1-1, with TRBD1 matching 7 bases. CDR3 length equals 15 residues. The germline V gene encodes CDR1 MNHEY and CDR2 SVGAGI. The junction had 9 bases not matched to a gene; V was cut back by 7 bases and J by 1 base. CDR3 nucleotide sequence: TGTGCCAGCAATCCCGGACAGGCCAAGAACACTGAAGCTTTCTTT. This codes for CASNPGQAKNTEAFF.